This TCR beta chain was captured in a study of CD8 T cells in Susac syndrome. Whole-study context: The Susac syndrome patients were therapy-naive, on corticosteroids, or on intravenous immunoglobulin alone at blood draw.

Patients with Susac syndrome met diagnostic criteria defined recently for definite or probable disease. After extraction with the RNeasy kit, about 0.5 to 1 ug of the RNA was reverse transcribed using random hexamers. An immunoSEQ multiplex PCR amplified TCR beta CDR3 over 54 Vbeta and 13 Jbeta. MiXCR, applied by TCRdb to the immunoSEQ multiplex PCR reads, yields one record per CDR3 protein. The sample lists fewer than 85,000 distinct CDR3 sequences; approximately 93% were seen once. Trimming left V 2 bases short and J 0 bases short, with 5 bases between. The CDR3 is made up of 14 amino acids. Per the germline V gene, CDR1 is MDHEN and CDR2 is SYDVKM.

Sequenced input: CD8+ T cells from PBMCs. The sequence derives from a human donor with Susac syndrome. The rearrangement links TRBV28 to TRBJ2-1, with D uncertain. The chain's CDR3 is CASSLSASYNEQFF. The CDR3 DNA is TGTGCCAGCAGTTTAAGTGCCTCCTACAATGAGCAGTTCTTC.